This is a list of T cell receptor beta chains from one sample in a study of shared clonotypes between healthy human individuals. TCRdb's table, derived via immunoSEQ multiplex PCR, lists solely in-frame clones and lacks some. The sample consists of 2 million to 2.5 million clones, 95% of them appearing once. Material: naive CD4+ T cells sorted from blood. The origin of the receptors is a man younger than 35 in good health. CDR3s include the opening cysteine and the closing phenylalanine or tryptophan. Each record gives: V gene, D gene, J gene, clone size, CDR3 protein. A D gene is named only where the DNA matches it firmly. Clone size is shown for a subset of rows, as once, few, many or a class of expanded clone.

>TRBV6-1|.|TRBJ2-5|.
CASSDRHASETQYF
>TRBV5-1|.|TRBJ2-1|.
CASRPKRNSYNEQFF
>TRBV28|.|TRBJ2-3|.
CASSLEDTQYF
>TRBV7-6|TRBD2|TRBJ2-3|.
CASSLGRTSGGTDTQYF
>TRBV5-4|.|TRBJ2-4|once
CASSDYRGSTDNIQYF
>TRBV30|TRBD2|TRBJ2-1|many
CAWSGGIAGGYNEQFF
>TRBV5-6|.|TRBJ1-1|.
CASSIRSIRAMNTEAFF
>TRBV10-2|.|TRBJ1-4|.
CASSEWPHEKLFF
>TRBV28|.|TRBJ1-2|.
CASQATGHYGYTF
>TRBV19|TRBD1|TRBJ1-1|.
CASSTRGANTEAFF
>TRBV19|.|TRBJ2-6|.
CASSFKGYSGANVLTF
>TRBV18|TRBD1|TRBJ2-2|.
CASSLRRGTGPNTGELFF
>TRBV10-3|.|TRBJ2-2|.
CAISGGVQPGITGELFF
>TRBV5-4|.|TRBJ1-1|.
CASSLYGRQNTEAFF
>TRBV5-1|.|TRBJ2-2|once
CASSLAGQRNTGELFF